This T cell receptor beta chain derives from a study of vaccination and CD4 T cells after COVID-19. Study-level findings and limits: Spike mono-reactive status applied to 304 of 307 vaccine-specific clones in convalescent patients.

Only a few counts were recorded for this clonotype. Its specificity is not known. Treatment defined: roughly 10-day PBMC culture with coronavirus spike peptide pools or control peptides (ViraFEST assay). The study sequenced cultured CD4+ T cell DNA using the Oncomine TCR Beta short-read assay. TCRdb fed the PCR reads into MiXCR, producing one record per CDR3 protein. The sample carries 11,000 to 15,000 distinct CDR3 sequences, about 29% recorded once. What was sequenced was cultured CD4+ T cells from blood. The TCR originated in a human donor with COVID-19.

The CDR3 reads CASSLSGGNYGYTF. In DNA form, the CDR3 reads TGTGCCAGTAGTCTAAGTGGGGGGAACTATGGCTACACCTTC. V usage is TRBV19 and J usage is TRBJ1-2; possibly TRBD1 for D (5 bases). Trimming took 5 bases from V and 2 from J, leaving 12 bases between them. The CDR3 covers 14 residues. Germline-derived CDR1 and CDR2 are LNHDA and SQIVND (reference sequence).